This T cell receptor beta chain was obtained from a study of control samples from healthy donors and cancer patients. The assay was immunoSEQ multiplex PCR, and TCRdb's table has in-frame clones only and misses some. Of 150,000 or so clones detected, more than 80% appear once; the ten largest clones hold 5.5% to 9%. From germline, CDR1 is MNHEY and CDR2 SMNVEV (reference sequence). The V end was cut by 5 bases, the J end by 5 bases, with 16 bases between. The CDR3 loop spans 14 amino acids. The rearrangement links TRBV27 to TRBJ2-7; D gene unclear. The sequenced sample was blood. The sequence came from a man aged 18 to 30 in good health. The chain's CDR3 is CASSPRGVPHEQYF. The CDR3 nucleotides read TGTGCCAGCAGTCCCCGCGGAGTGCCCCACGAGCAGTACTTC.